This T cell receptor beta chain was sequenced for a study of cytomegalovirus exposure and HLA in healthy donors. Likely unrecorded immune exposures existed in these nominally healthy donors. Study conclusions and caveats: With further analysis later on, most CMV-associated TCR beta chains appeared HLA-restricted.

The PCR ran on 60 Vbeta and 13 Jbeta primers. TCRdb's copy holds only in-frame clones and misses some; the assay was immunoSEQ multiplex PCR. The data show roughly 190,000 clones, about an eighth seen once. The table lists this clone with a few counts. Its target is unknown. The V and J ends lost 0 bases and 3 bases respectively, with 13 bases between them. There are 15 residues in the CDR3. Germline-derived CDR1 and CDR2 are SGHNT and YYREEE (reference sequence). This chain uses TRBV5-4 with TRBJ2-7, with a tentative D call TRBD1 (6 bases). The receptor comes from a man aged 50-59 years in good health and CMV-seropositive. What was sequenced was PBMCs. The CDR3 nucleotides are TGTGCCAGCAGCTTGGGGGGGCAGGGCTACTACGAGCAGTACTTC. It yields the protein CASSLGGQGYYEQYF.